A single sample is the source of the 20 T cell receptor beta chains below, sequenced in a study of metastatic and nonmetastatic thyroid tumors. No treatment had been given to any patient before thyroid surgery. Via MiXCR, TCRdb re-called the PCR reads. The repertoire holds more than 85,000 clones, with roughly 8.6% as singletons. Sequences were obtained from blood. The source of these receptors is a female donor with papillary thyroid cancer or a benign thyroid nodule (not recorded which). Some clones in this sample may be carry-over from other donors' samples.

This chain connects TRBV6-4 to TRBJ1-1, with a tentative D call TRBD1 (5 bases). The CDR3 covers 15 residues. V lost 5 bases to trimming and J lost 3 bases, with 16 bases between them. CDR1 is MRHNA and CDR2 is SNTAGT in the germline V gene. CDR3 residues: CASSPGGGRDTEAFF. CDR3 DNA: TGTGCCAGCAGTCCCGGGGGGGGAAGAGACACTGAAGCTTTCTTT.

This clone was found many times. The CDR3 loop reads CASSYNLNLEQYF. The CDR3 region has the DNA TGTGCCAGCAGTTACAACCTTAATCTGGAGCAGTACTTC. The chain couples TRBV6-5 to TRBJ2-7, with D hard to call. Germline CDR1 reads MNHEY; CDR2 reads SVGAGI. The CDR3 runs 13 residues. V lost 2 bases and J 7 bases, leaving 12 bases between the germline ends.

Concerning this clone itself: A clone one base away is much larger, so this may be a read error. CDR3: CASSTGGDNYEQYF. CDR3 nucleotide sequence: TGTGCCAGTAGTACCGGGGGGGACAACTACGAGCAGTACTTC. The rearrangement links TRBV19 to TRBJ2-7; 8 nucleotides line up with TRBD2. Per germline, CDR1 LNHDA and CDR2 SQIVND (reference sequence). The trim removed 4 bases at V and 3 bases at J, leaving 5 bases unmatched. The CDR3 consists of 14 residues. Full variable domain (rest looked up from reference TRBV19 and TRBJ2-7): DGGITQSPKYLFRKEGQNVTLSCEQNLNHDAMYWYRQDPGQGLRLIYYSQIVNDFQKGDIAEGYSVSREKKESFPLTVTSAQKNPTAFYLCASSTGGDNYEQYFGPGTRLTVT.

V gene TRBV5-3 combines with J gene TRBJ1-1, with D hard to call. TRBV5-3 is annotated as an ORF whose role is uncertain. V was cut by 7 bases and J by 1 base, with 17 bases left in between. The CDR3 totals 15 residues. CDR3 DNA sequence: TGTGCCAGACGATTTGTGGGGAACGGGAACACTGAAGCTTTCTTT. Translation gives CARRFVGNGNTEAFF.

This clone was observed many times. The chain recombines TRBV3-1 with TRBJ1-5, with D hard to call. V was trimmed by 4 bases and J by 4 bases, leaving 8 bases between them. Germline-derived CDR1 and CDR2 are LGHDT and YNNKEL (reference sequence). The CDR3 sequence is 13 residues long. This CDR3 reads CASSPRVNQPQHF. For the CDR3, the DNA is TGTGCCAGCAGCCCTCGGGTTAATCAGCCCCAGCATTTT.

This chain links TRBV30 with TRBJ2-7; 12 bases are shared with TRBD1. V gave up 2 bases and J gave up 3 bases; unmatched junction bases: 5. The CDR3 sequence is 15 residues long. Germline V lookup: CDR1 GTSNPN, CDR2 SVGIG (reference sequence). The CDR3: CAWSKGTGGHYEQYF. CDR3 DNA: TGTGCCTGGAGTAAGGGGACAGGGGGCCACTACGAGCAGTACTTC.

V and J are TRBV19 and TRBJ1-1; 8 nucleotides align to TRBD1. The length of the CDR3 is 13 residues. Looked up from germline, CDR1 is LNHDA and CDR2 is SQIVND (reference sequence). V trimming: 7 bases; J trimming: 7 bases; junction bases outside the gene matches: 8. Written as DNA, the CDR3 is TGTGCCAGTACGACGGTAGGACAGGGTGAAGCTTTCTTT. Protein product: CASTTVGQGEAFF.

The table lists this clone with a few counts. An end of the junction does not agree with germline; a read error may underlie this. Other DNA sequences in the same sample also yield this CDR3. The chain links TRBV5-6 to TRBJ2-5; possibly TRBD1 for D (5 bases). CDR3 length equals 14 residues. The germline CDR1 and CDR2 sequences are SGHDT and YYEEEE. CDR3 DNA sequence: TGTGCCAGTAGCTTGGCAGGGCTTCAAGAGACCCAGTACTTC. The encoded protein is CASSLAGLQETQYF.

This clone was found a few times. This may be a read error: a much more frequent sequence differs by one nucleotide. The genes are TRBV4-1 and TRBJ1-4; TRBD1 agrees at 7 bases. Looked up from germline, CDR1 is MGHRA and CDR2 is YSYEKL. The CDR3 totals 15 residues. The CDR3 nucleotides read TGCGCCAGCAGCCAAACAGGGGCAACTAATGAAAAACTGCTTTTT. Residues: CASSQTGATNEKLLF.

This clone appeared a few times. The chain carries TRBV20-1 and TRBJ1-6, with TRBD1 matching over 7 bases. The germline V gene encodes CDR1 DFQATT and CDR2 SNEGSKA (reference sequence). There are 15 residues in the CDR3. J lost 9 bases, V lost 3 bases, and 11 bases had no gene match. The CDR3 DNA reads TGCAGTGCTAGCAGCGCCGGGACAGCAGGTTCACCCCTCCACTTT. It is translated as CSASSAGTAGSPLHF.

This clone came up once. The rearrangement links TRBV20-1 to TRBJ2-7; 8 positions agree with TRBD2. Germline-derived CDR1 and CDR2 are DFQATT and SNEGSKA (reference sequence). V lost 1 base to trimming and J lost 5 bases; unmatched junction nucleotides: 7. This CDR3 comprises 14 residues. CDR3 sequence (DNA): TGCAGTGCTAGAGTGGTAGCGGGGTGGGACGAGCAGTACTTC. Residues: CSARVVAGWDEQYF.

This clone occurred many times. The chain is built from TRBV7-3 and TRBJ1-2, with TRBD1 matching over 8 bases. The length of the CDR3 is 14 residues. The junction had 8 bases not matched to a gene; V was cut back by 5 bases and J by 6 bases. Germline lookup yields CDR1 SGHTA and CDR2 FQGTGA. The CDR3: CASSAQGAQDGYTF. The CDR3, as DNA: TGTGCCAGCAGCGCCCAGGGGGCGCAGGATGGCTACACCTTC.

This sequence joins TRBV29-1 and TRBJ1-4, with D unclear. The ends were cut back, 5 bases at V and 7 bases at J, with 11 bases in the middle. Looked up from germline, CDR1 is SQVTM and CDR2 is ANQGSEA. CDR3 length equals 12 residues. CDR3 residues: CSVLETPEKLFF. The CDR3 nucleotides read TGCAGCGTTCTAGAGACTCCTGAAAAACTGTTTTTT.

The V gene is TRBV28, the J gene TRBJ1-2; maybe TRBD1 (5 bases). Germline lookup yields CDR1 MDHEN and CDR2 SYDVKM. The CDR3 runs to 14 residues. The ends were cut back, 3 bases at V and 4 bases at J, with 12 bases in the middle. CDR3: CASSFRGMAYGYTF. The DNA for the CDR3 is TGTGCCAGCAGTTTCCGGGGGATGGCCTATGGCTACACCTTC.

On this clone: A much larger clone differs by one base, so this may be a read error. CDR3 loop: CASSLDSADTQYF. CDR3 in DNA: TGTGCCAGCTCACTCGACAGTGCAGATACGCAGTATTTT. The chain recombines TRBV18 with TRBJ2-3, with a tentative D call TRBD1 (5 bases). CDR1 KGHSH and CDR2 LQKENI come from the germline V gene. V lost 4 bases to trimming and J lost 4 bases, with 9 bases between them. The CDR3 has 13 residues. The full variable domain, completed using reference TRBV18 and TRBJ2-3, is NAGVMQNPRHLVRRRGQEARLRCSPMKGHSHVYWYRQLPEEGLKFMVYLQKENIIDESGMPKERFSAEFPKEGPSILRIQQVVRGDSAAYFCASSLDSADTQYFGPGTRLTVL.

The chain employs TRBV10-2 and TRBJ2-7; possibly TRBD2 for D (6 bases). V was shortened by 0 bases and J by 4 bases, with 10 bases between the two germline ends. Germline CDR1 reads WSHSY; CDR2 reads SAAADI. This CDR3 has 14 amino acids. CDR3 sequence reads: CASSESVSGYEQYF. The DNA of the CDR3 is TGCGCCAGCAGTGAGTCGGTTAGCGGTTACGAGCAGTACTTC.

The chain's CDR3 is CAWSVQAGGGTDTQYF. The DNA of the CDR3 is TGTGCCTGGAGTGTACAGGCGGGTGGGGGCACAGATACGCAGTATTTT. The J gene is TRBJ2-3, the V gene TRBV30; D might be TRBD1 or TRBD2, each matching 5 bases. The CDR3 totals 16 residues. CDR1 GTSNPN and CDR2 SVGIG come from the germline V gene (reference sequence). V was cut by 0 bases and J by 1 base, with 14 bases left in between.

This clone was recorded many times. The chain joins TRBV5-1 to TRBJ1-1; D is unresolved. The V gene's germline CDR1 is SGHRS and CDR2 YFSETQ. This CDR3 region has 12 residues. The V end was cut by 4 bases, the J end by 4 bases, with 8 bases between. The CDR3 sequence: CASSREGTEAFF. The CDR3 nucleotides read TGCGCCAGCAGCCGGGAAGGCACTGAAGCTTTCTTT.

This clone was picked up many times. The chain links TRBV3-1 to TRBJ2-2; weak D call: TRBD2 (6 bases). The germline V and J ends were trimmed by 4 bases and 6 bases, with 12 bases remaining between them. Germline V gene lookup returns CDR1 LGHDT and CDR2 YNNKEL (reference sequence). The CDR3 runs 14 residues. The CDR3 reads CASSPGGDAGELFF. The CDR3 coding sequence is TGTGCCAGCAGCCCGGGCGGGGACGCCGGGGAGCTGTTTTTT.

This clone has ten or more counts. The gene calls are TRBV6-1 and TRBJ2-7, with 7 bases identical to TRBD2. Germline V gene sequence: CDR1 MNHNS, CDR2 SASEGT. The CDR3 sequence is 16 residues long. V lost 4 bases and J lost 6; bases outside the gene matches: 15. This CDR3 is CASSAAERGPSGEQYF. As DNA, the CDR3 is TGTGCCAGCAGTGCGGCTGAGCGGGGCCCCTCCGGCGAGCAGTACTTC.